The 15 T cell receptor beta chains in this list originate from one sample, sequenced in a study of blood T cell repertoires in COVID-19. Sequenced by immunoSEQ multiplex PCR; TCRdb stores in-frame clones only, minus some. Here the sample spans fewer than 300,000 clones, approximately 90% being singletons. The sample consisted of peripheral blood. Receptors were obtained from a man aged 25 to 40 with acute or convalescent COVID-19.

J is TRBJ2-2 and V is TRBV5-5, with D uncertain. The germline CDR1 and CDR2 sequences are SGHKS and YYEKEE (reference sequence). The CDR3 is 15 residues long. V lost 2 bases and J lost 3, with 11 bases in between. CDR3 protein: CASSLPRVDTGELFF. The CDR3, as DNA: TGTGCCAGCAGCTTACCCCGGGTGGACACCGGGGAGCTGTTTTTT.

J is TRBJ1-5 and V is TRBV30, with TRBD1 as a possible D gene (6 bases). V shed 4 bases and J shed 5 bases, with 18 bases lying between them. The CDR3 length is 15 residues. Germline V gene lookup returns CDR1 GTSNPN and CDR2 SVGIG (reference sequence). The CDR3: CAWKAGAGQYQPQHF. As DNA, the CDR3 is TGTGCCTGGAAGGCAGGGGCAGGGCAGTATCAGCCCCAGCATTTT. The full variable domain, with the rest looked up from reference TRBV30 and TRBJ1-5, is SQTIHQWPATLVQPVGSPLSLECTVEGTSNPNLYWYRQAAGRGLQLLFYSVGIGQISSEVPQNLSASRPQDRQFILSSKKLLLSDSGFYLCAWKAGAGQYQPQHFGDGTRLSIL.

The V call is TRBV5-6, the J call TRBJ2-7; 7 bases fit TRBD2. The CDR3 has 13 residues. From germline, CDR1 is SGHDT and CDR2 YYEEEE. V was clipped by 1 base and J by 4 bases; unmatched bases: 2. CDR3 DNA sequence: TGTGCCAGCAGCTTGAGCGGGATTTACGAGCAGTACTTC. Translating it yields CASSLSGIYEQYF.

This clone was picked up one time. The rearrangement joins TRBV27 to TRBJ2-6; D possibly corresponds to TRBD2 (5 bases). This CDR3 has 16 residues. CDR1 MNHEY and CDR2 SMNVEV come from the germline V gene (reference sequence). V was cut by 7 bases and J by 0 bases, with 13 bases left in between. In DNA, the CDR3 is TGTGCCAGCACCCGCCTCGGGGACTCTGGGGCCAACGTCCTGACTTTC. It encodes CASTRLGDSGANVLTF.

The chain combines TRBV12-5 with TRBJ1-6; D uncertain. The CDR3 has 11 amino acids. Between the trimmed V and J ends, which lost 6 bases and 6 bases, there was a span of 3 bases. Germline CDR1 reads LGHNT; CDR2 reads FRNRAP. CDR3 DNA sequence: TGTGCTAGTGGCGTTAATTCACCCCTCCACTTT. This sequence encodes CASGVNSPLHF.

The gene calls are TRBV19 and TRBJ1-2; 10 bases are a match to TRBD1. CDR1 and CDR2 from the germline V gene are LNHDA and SQIVND (reference sequence). V lost 5 bases, J lost 4 bases, and 4 bases stayed unmatched. This CDR3 region has 14 residues. CDR3 sequence (DNA): TGTGCCAGTAGTCGGGACAGGGGAATCTATGGCTACACCTTC. This codes for CASSRDRGIYGYTF.

V usage is TRBV5-4 and J usage is TRBJ2-7; D possibly corresponds to TRBD2 (6 bases). The CDR3 sequence is 14 residues long. Germline CDR1 is SGHNT and CDR2 is YYREEE (reference sequence). V dropped 1 base and J dropped 0 bases, with 8 bases sitting between them. CDR3 amino acids: CASSLSSDSYEQYF. The DNA of the CDR3 is TGTGCCAGCAGCTTGTCTAGCGACTCCTACGAGCAGTACTTC.

This clone was recorded only once. This sequence joins TRBV7-2 and TRBJ2-1, with TRBD1 identical over 7 bases. V dropped 5 bases and J dropped 4; count of bases not matched to a gene: 17. Germline CDR1 SGHTA, CDR2 FQGNSA. The length of the CDR3 is 18 residues. The CDR3 nucleotides are TGTGCCAGCAGCCAGCCGTCTACCGGGACAGCTTATTACAATGAGCAGTTCTTC. This translates into CASSQPSTGTAYYNEQFF.

The V call is TRBV5-1, the J call TRBJ2-2; possible D gene TRBD1, 5 bases. This CDR3 spans 13 amino acids. Trimming removed 7 bases from V and 6 bases from J, with 13 bases in between. Germline V lookup: CDR1 SGHRS, CDR2 YFSETQ. For the CDR3, the DNA is TGCGCCAGCTCACAGGCCCCCTCCGGGGAGCTGTTTTTT. This codes for CASSQAPSGELFF.

The gene calls are TRBV4-1 and TRBJ2-1; 8 bases are shared with TRBD1. The junction had 9 bases not matched to a gene; V was cut back by 1 base and J by 4 bases. CDR1 is MGHRA, CDR2 YSYEKL, per germline. The CDR3 is 17 residues long. CDR3 sequence: CASSQAADRVMYNEQFF. CDR3 nucleotide sequence: TGCGCCAGCAGCCAAGCCGCGGACAGGGTAATGTACAATGAGCAGTTCTTC.

V and J are TRBV9 and TRBJ1-2; TRBD1 aligns across 7 bases. V shed 3 bases, J shed 2 bases, and the junction held 13 bases outside the gene matches. Germline V gene data show CDR1 as SGDLS and CDR2 as YYNGEE. The CDR3 loop spans 17 amino acids. DNA of the CDR3: TGTGCCAGCAGCGGACCATCAGGGGGGCAGTACAACTATGGCTACACCTTC. Protein product: CASSGPSGGQYNYGYTF.

The J gene is TRBJ1-1, the V gene TRBV6-5; a weak D match, TRBD1 (5 bases). The CDR3 has 14 residues. Trimming took off 6 bases at V and 0 bases at J, with 11 bases between the two ends. CDR1 and CDR2 from the germline V gene are MNHEY and SVGAGI. CDR3 sequence (DNA): TGTGCCAGCAGGACAGAATACATGAACACTGAAGCTTTCTTT. Amino acids: CASRTEYMNTEAFF.

The chain joins TRBV12-3 or TRBV12-4 to TRBJ2-4; possible D gene TRBD1, 6 bases. The length of the CDR3 is 12 residues. Between the trimmed V and J ends, which lost 5 bases and 5 bases, there was a span of 7 bases. CDR3 in amino acids: CASSRTENIQYF. Here the CDR3 DNA reads TGTGCCAGCAGTAGGACAGAAAACATTCAGTACTTC.

The J gene is TRBJ1-6, the V gene TRBV27; 8 bases fit TRBD1. Germline loops: CDR1 MNHEY, CDR2 SMNVEV (reference sequence). Trimming cost V 7 bases and J 8 bases; bases outside gene matches: 16. CDR3 length: 17 residues. The CDR3 protein is CASNLIGTGSPYSPLHF. DNA of the CDR3: TGTGCCAGCAACCTGATCGGGACAGGTTCCCCTTATTCACCCCTCCACTTT.

V is TRBV28 and J is TRBJ1-5; tentative D call: TRBD1 (5 bases). Deletions cut 6 bases from V and 7 bases from J, with 19 bases between. Germline CDR1 reads MDHEN; CDR2 reads SYDVKM. The CDR3 length is 15 residues. The CDR3 region is CASRQGIGAGQPQHF. The DNA of the CDR3 is TGTGCCAGCAGGCAAGGGATTGGGGCGGGGCAGCCCCAGCATTTT.